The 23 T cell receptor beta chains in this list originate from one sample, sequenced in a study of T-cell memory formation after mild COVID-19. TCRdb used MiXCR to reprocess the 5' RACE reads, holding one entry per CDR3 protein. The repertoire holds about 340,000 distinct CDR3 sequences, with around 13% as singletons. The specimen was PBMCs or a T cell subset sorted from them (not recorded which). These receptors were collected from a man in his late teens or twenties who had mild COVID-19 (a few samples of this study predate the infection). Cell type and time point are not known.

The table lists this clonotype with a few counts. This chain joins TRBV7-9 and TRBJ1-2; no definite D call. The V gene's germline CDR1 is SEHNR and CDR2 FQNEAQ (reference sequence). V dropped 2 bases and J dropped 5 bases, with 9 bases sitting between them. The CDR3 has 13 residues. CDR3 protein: CASSLMGGYGYTF. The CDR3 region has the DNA TGTGCCAGCAGCTTAATGGGCGGATATGGCTACACCTTC.

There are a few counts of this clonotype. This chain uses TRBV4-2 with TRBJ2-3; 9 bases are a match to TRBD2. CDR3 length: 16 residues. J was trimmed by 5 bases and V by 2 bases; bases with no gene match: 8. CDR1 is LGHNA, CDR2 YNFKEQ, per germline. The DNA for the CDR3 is TGTGCCAGCAGCCAACTGACTAGCGGCTCGGTAGATACGCAGTATTTT. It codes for CASSQLTSGSVDTQYF.

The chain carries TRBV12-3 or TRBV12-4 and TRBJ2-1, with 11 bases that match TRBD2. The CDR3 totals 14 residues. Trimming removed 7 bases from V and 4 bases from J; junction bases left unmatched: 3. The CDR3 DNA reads TGTGCCAGCACCCGGACTAGCGGGTACAATGAGCAGTTCTTC. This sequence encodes CASTRTSGYNEQFF.

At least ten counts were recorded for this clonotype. CDR3 loop: CASSLAGLGTEAFF. The CDR3 DNA follows: TGTGCCAGCAGCTTAGCAGGCCTGGGCACTGAAGCTTTCTTT. The V and J genes are TRBV7-9 and TRBJ1-1, with D hard to call. The V gene lost 0 bases and the J gene lost 4 bases, with 9 bases spanning the gap. The CDR3 totals 14 residues. Germline CDR1 is SEHNR and CDR2 is FQNEAQ (reference sequence).

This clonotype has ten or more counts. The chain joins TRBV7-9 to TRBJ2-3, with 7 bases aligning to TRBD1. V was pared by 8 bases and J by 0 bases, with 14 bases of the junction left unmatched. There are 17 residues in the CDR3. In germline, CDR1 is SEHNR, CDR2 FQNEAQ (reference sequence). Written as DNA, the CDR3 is TGTGCCAGCGGCAGGTCGGGACAGATAATTAGCACAGATACGCAGTATTTT. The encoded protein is CASGRSGQIISTDTQYF.

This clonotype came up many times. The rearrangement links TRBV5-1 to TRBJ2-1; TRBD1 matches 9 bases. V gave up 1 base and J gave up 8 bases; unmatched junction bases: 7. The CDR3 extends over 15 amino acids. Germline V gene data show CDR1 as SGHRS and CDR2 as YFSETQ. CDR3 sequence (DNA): TGCGCCAGCAGCTTGATGAGGACAGGGGAGGATGAGCAGTTCTTC. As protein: CASSLMRTGEDEQFF.

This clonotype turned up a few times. The CDR3 loop reads CASSSQMKGWTDTQYF. As DNA, the CDR3 is TGTGCCAGCAGCTCCCAAATGAAGGGGTGGACAGATACGCAGTATTTT. The gene calls are TRBV7-3 and TRBJ2-3; tentatively, D is TRBD1 (5 bases). This CDR3 comprises 16 residues. Germline loops: CDR1 SGHTA, CDR2 FQGTGA. The germline V and J ends were trimmed by 4 bases and 3 bases, with 17 bases remaining between them.

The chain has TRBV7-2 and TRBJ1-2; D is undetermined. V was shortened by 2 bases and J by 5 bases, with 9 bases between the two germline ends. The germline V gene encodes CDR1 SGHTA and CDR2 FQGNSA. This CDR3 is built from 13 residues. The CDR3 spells CASSLQSGYGYTF. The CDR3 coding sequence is TGTGCCAGCAGCTTACAATCAGGATATGGCTACACCTTC.

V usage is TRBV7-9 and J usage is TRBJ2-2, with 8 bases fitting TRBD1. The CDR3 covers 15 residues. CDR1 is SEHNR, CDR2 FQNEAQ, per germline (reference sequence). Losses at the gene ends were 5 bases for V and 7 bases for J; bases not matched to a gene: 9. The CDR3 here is CASSTKDRAYGELFF. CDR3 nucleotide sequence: TGTGCCAGCAGCACCAAGGACAGGGCATACGGGGAGCTGTTTTTT. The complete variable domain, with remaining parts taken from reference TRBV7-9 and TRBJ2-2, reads DTGVSQNPRHKITKRGQNVTFRCDPISEHNRLYWYRQTLGQGPEFLTYFQNEAQLEKSRLLSDRFSAERPKGSFSTLEIQRTEQGDSAMYLCASSTKDRAYGELFFGEGSRLTVL.

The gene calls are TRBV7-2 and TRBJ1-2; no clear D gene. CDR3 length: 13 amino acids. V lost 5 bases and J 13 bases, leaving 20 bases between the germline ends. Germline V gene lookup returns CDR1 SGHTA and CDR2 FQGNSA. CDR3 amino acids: CASSVASDRRPTF. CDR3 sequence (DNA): TGTGCCAGCAGCGTGGCCTCTGATAGGAGGCCCACCTTC.

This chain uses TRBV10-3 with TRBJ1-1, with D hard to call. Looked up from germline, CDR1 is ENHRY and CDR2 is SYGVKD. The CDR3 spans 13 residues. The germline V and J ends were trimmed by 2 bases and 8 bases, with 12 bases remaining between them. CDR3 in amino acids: CAISEGRTAEAFF. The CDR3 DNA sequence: TGTGCCATCAGTGAGGGAAGGACCGCAGAAGCTTTCTTT.

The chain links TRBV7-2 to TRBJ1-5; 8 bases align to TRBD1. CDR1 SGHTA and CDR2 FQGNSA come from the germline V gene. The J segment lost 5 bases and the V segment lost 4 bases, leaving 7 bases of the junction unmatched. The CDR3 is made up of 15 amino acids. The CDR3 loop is CASSSPDRGHQPQHF. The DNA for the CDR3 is TGTGCCAGCAGCTCTCCCGACAGGGGCCATCAGCCCCAGCATTTT. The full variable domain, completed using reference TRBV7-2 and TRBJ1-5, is GAGVSQSPSNKVTEKGKDVELRCDPISGHTALYWYRQSLGQGLEFLIYFQGNSAPDKSGLPSDRFSAERTGGSVSTLTIQRTQQEDSAVYLCASSSPDRGHQPQHFGDGTRLSIL.

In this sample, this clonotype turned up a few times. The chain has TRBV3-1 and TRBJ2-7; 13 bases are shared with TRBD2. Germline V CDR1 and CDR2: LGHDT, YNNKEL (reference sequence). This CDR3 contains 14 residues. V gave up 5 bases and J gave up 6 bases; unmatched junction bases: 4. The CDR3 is CASSFRTSGGEQYF. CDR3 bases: TGTGCCAGCAGCTTCAGGACTAGCGGGGGCGAGCAGTACTTC.

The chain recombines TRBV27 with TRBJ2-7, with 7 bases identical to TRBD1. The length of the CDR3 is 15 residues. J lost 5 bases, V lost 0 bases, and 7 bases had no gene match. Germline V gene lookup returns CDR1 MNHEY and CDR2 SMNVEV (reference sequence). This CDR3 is CASSLSKGALDEQYF. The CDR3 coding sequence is TGTGCCAGCAGTTTATCGAAGGGGGCGCTCGACGAGCAGTACTTC.

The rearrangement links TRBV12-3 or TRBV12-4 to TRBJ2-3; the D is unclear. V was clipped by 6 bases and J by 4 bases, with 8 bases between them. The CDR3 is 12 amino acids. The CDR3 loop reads CASSPRADTQYF. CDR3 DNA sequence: TGTGCCAGCAGCCCCCGGGCAGATACGCAGTATTTT.

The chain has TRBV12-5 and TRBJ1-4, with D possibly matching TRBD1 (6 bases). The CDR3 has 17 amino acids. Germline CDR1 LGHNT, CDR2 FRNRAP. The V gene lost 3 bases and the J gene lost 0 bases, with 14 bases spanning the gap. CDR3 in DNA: TGTGCTAGTGGTTTCCTTGTACAGGGCGCAACTAATGAAAAACTGTTTTTT. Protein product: CASGFLVQGATNEKLFF. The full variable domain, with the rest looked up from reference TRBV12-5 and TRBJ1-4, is DARVTQTPRHKVTEMGQEVTMRCQPILGHNTVFWYRQTMMQGLELLAYFRNRAPLDDSGMPKDRFSAEMPDATLATLKIQPSEPRDSAVYFCASGFLVQGATNEKLFFGSGTQLSVL.

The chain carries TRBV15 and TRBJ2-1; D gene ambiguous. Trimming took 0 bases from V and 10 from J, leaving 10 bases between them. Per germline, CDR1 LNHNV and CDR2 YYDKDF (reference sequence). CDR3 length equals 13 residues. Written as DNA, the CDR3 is TGTGCCACCAGCAGAGATATCCTCAGGGAGCAGTTCTTC. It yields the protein CATSRDILREQFF.

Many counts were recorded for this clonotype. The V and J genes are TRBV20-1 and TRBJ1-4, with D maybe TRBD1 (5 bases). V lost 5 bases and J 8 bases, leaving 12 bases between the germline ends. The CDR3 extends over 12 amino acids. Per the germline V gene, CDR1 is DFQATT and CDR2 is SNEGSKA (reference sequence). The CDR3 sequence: CSAERGGEKLFF. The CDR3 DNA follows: TGCAGTGCTGAGCGGGGCGGCGAAAAACTGTTTTTT.

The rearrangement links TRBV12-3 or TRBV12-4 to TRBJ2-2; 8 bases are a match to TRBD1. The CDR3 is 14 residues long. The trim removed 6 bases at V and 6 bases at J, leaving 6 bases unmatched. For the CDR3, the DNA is TGTGCCAGCAGCAACAGGGGGGTGTCCGGGGAGCTGTTTTTT. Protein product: CASSNRGVSGELFF.

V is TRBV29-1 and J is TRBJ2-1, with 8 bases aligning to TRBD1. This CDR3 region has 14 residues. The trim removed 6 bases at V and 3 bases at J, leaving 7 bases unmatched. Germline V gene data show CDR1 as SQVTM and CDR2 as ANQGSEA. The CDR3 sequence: CSVAGQGYYNEQFF. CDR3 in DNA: TGCAGCGTCGCCGGACAGGGTTACTACAATGAGCAGTTCTTC.

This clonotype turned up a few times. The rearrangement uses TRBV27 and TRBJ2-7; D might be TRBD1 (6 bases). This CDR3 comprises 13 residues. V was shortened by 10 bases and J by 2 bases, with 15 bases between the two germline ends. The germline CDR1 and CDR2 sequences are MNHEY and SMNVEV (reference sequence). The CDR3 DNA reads TGTGCCACCAGCCTTTCAGGGGCCTACGAGCAGTACTTC. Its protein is CATSLSGAYEQYF.

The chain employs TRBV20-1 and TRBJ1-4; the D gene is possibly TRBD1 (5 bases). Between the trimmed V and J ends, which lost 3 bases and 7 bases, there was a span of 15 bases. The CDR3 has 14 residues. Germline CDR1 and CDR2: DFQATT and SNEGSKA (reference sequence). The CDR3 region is CSASSGGGSEKLFF. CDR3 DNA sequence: TGCAGTGCTAGTAGCGGGGGAGGAAGTGAAAAACTGTTTTTT.

The CDR3 DNA is TGTGCCAGCAGCCCAGAGCTAGCGGGGGGCCAGCGCGATACGCAGTATTTT. Residues: CASSPELAGGQRDTQYF. The genes are TRBV6-6 and TRBJ2-3, with TRBD2 matching over 11 bases. CDR1 MNHNY and CDR2 SVGAGI come from the germline V gene (reference sequence). The CDR3 has 17 amino acids. V lost 6 bases to trimming and J lost 6 bases; unmatched junction nucleotides: 14.